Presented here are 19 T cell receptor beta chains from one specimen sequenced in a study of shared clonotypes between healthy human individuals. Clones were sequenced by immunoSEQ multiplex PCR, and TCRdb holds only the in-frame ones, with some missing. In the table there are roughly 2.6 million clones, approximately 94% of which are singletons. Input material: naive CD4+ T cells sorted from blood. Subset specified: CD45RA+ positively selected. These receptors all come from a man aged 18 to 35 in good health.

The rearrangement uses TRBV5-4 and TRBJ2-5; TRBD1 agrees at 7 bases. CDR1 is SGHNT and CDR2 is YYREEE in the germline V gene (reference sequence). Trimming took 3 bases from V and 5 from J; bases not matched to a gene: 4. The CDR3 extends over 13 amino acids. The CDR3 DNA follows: TGTGCCAGCAGCTCGGGACAGTCGGAGACCCAGTACTTC. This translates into CASSSGQSETQYF.

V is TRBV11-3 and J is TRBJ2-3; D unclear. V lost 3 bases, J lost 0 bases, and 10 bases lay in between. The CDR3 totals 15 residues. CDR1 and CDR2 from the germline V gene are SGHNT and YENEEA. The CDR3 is CASSFAYSSTDTQYF. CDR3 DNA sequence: TGTGCCAGCAGCTTCGCCTATTCTAGCACAGATACGCAGTATTTT.

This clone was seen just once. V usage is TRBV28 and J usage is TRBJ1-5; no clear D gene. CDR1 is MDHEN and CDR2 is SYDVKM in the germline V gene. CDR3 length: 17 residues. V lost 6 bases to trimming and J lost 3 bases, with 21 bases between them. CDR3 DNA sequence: TGTGCCAGCAGCCGCCCTTGGGAGACTGAACTCAATCAGCCCCAGCATTTT. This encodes CASSRPWETELNQPQHF. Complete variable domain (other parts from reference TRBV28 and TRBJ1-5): DVKVTQSSRYLVKRTGEKVFLECVQDMDHENMFWYRQDPGLGLRLIYFSYDVKMKEKGDIPEGYSVSREKKERFSLILESASTNQTSMYLCASSRPWETELNQPQHFGDGTRLSIL.

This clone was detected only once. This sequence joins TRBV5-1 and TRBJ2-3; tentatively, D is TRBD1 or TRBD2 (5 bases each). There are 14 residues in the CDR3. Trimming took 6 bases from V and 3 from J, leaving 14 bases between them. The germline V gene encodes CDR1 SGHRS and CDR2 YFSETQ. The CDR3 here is CASTTRGRTDTQYF. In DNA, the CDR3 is TGCGCCAGCACAACTAGGGGACGGACAGATACGCAGTATTTT.

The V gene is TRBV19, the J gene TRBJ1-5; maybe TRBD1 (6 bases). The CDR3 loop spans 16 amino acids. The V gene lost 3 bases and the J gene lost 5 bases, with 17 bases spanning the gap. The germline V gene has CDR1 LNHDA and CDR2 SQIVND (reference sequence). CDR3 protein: CASSIGRQDRDQPQHF. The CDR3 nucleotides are TGTGCCAGTAGTATTGGTCGACAGGACCGGGATCAGCCCCAGCATTTT.

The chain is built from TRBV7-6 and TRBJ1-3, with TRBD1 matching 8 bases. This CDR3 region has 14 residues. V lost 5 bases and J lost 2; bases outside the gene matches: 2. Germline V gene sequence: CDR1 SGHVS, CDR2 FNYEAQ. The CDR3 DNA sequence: TGTGCCAGCAGCCTCAGGGGGCCTGGAAACACCATATATTTT. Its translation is CASSLRGPGNTIYF.

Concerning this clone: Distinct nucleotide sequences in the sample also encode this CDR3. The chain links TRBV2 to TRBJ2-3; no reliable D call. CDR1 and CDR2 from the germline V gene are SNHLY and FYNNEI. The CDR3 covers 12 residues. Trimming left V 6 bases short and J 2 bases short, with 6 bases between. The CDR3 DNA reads TGTGCCAGCAGAGACAACACAGATACGCAGTATTTT. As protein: CASRDNTDTQYF.

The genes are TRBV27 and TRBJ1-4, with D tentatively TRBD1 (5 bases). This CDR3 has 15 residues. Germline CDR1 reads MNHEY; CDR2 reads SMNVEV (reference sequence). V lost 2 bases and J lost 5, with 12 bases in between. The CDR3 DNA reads TGTGCCAGCAGTTTAGAGGGACGCTCCAATGAAAAACTGTTTTTT. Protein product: CASSLEGRSNEKLFF.

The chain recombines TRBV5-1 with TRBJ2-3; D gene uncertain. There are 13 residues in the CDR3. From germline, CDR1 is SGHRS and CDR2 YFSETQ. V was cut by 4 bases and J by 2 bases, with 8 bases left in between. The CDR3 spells CASSGIVTDTQYF. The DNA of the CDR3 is TGCGCCAGCAGCGGGATAGTCACAGATACGCAGTATTTT.

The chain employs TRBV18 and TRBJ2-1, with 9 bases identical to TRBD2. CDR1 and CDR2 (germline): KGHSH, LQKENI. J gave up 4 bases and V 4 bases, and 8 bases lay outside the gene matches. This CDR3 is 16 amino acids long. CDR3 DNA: TGTGCCAGCTCACGGTTAGCGGGAGAGGGTTACAATGAGCAGTTCTTC. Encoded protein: CASSRLAGEGYNEQFF.

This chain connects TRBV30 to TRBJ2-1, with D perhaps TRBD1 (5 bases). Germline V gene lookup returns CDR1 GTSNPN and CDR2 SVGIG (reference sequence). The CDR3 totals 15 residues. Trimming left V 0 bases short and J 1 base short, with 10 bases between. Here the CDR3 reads CAWSVLRDSYNEQFF. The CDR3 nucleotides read TGTGCCTGGAGTGTGCTCAGGGATTCCTACAATGAGCAGTTCTTC.

The DNA for the CDR3 is TGTGCCAGCAGCGAAGACAGGGGGGCATATAATGAGCAGTTCTTC. As protein: CASSEDRGAYNEQFF. The chain recombines TRBV11-3 with TRBJ2-1; 9 nucleotides match TRBD1. Germline V gene data show CDR1 as SGHNT and CDR2 as YENEEA. The V and J ends lost 5 bases and 7 bases, in that order; junction bases with no gene match: 9. The CDR3 consists of 15 residues. Complete variable domain (other parts from reference TRBV11-3 and TRBJ2-1): EAGVVQSPRYKIIEKKQPVAFWCNPISGHNTLYWYLQNLGQGPELLIRYENEEAVDDSQLPKDRFSAERLKGVDSTLKIQPAELGDSAVYLCASSEDRGAYNEQFFGPGTRLTVL.

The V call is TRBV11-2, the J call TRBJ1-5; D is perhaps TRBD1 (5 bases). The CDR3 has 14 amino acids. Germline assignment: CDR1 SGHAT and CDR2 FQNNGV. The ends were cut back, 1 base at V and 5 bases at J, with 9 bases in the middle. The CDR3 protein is CASSLGGFDQPQHF. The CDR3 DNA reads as TGTGCCAGCAGCTTAGGGGGCTTCGATCAGCCCCAGCATTTT.

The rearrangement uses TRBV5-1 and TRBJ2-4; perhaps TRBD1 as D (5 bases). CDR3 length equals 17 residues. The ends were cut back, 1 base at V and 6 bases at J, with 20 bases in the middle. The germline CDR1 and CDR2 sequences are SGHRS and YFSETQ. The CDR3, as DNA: TGCGCCAGCAGCTTGTACAGAGGAACAGGATCGGGAAACATTCAGTACTTC. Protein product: CASSLYRGTGSGNIQYF.

CDR3 nucleotides: TGCGCCAGCAGTGAGCTAGCGGGAGGGCCGCAGCAGTACTTC. Protein: CASSELAGGPQQYF. The rearrangement links TRBV10-2 to TRBJ2-7; 12 bases match TRBD2. Germline-derived CDR1 and CDR2 are WSHSY and SAAADI. The CDR3 is made up of 14 amino acids. Trimming removed 2 bases from V and 8 bases from J; junction bases left unmatched: 4.

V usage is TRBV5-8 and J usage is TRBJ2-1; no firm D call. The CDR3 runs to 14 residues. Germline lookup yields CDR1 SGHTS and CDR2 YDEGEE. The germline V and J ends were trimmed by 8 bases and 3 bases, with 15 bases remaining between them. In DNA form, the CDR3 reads TGTGCCAGTCTAGAAGAGCCAAACTACAATGAGCAGTTCTTC. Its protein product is CASLEEPNYNEQFF.

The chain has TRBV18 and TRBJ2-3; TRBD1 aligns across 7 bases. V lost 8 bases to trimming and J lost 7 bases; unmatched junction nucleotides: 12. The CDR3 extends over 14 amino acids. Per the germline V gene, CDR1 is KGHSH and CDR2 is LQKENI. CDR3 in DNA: TGTGCCAGCGAACCCTACAGGGGAGCGCATACGCAGTATTTT. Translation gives CASEPYRGAHTQYF.

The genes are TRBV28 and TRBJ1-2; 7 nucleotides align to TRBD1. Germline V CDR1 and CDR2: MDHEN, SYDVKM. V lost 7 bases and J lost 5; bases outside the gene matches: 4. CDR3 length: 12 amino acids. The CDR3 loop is CASTSTGYGYTF. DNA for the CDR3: TGTGCCAGCACTTCGACAGGGTATGGCTACACCTTC.

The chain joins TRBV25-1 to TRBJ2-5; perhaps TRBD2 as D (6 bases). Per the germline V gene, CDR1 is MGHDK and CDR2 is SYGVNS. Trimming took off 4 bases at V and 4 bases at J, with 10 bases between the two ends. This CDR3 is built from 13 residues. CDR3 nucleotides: TGTGCCAGCAGTGCGGGGCGGGGAGAGACCCAGTACTTC. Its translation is CASSAGRGETQYF.